These 29 T cell receptor beta chains share one sample of origin, sequenced in a study of blood T cell repertoires in COVID-19. Measured with immunoSEQ multiplex PCR; TCRdb has only the in-frame clones, and not every one. The sample has 130,000 to 150,000 clones, 85% to 90% seen once; the top ten hold roughly 12%. Sequences were obtained from PBMCs or T cells enriched from blood (not recorded which). All receptors come from a man between 60 and 70 years old who had recovered from COVID-19.

The chain uses TRBV7-2 and TRBJ1-6, with a tentative D call TRBD1 (5 bases). There are 14 residues in the CDR3. Germline-derived CDR1 and CDR2 are SGHTA and FQGNSA. V was clipped by 5 bases and J by 9 bases, with 14 bases between them. CDR3: CASSLTVRSSPLHF. CDR3 DNA sequence: TGTGCCAGCAGCCTGACAGTACGGAGTTCACCCCTCCACTTT.

The chain uses TRBV29-1 and TRBJ1-1; tentative D call: TRBD1 (6 bases). The V end lost 5 bases, the J end lost 5 bases, and 9 bases lay between the germline ends. Germline CDR1 and CDR2: SQVTM and ANQGSEA. CDR3 length: 11 residues. This chain's CDR3 is CSVHRVTEAFF. CDR3 coding DNA: TGCAGCGTTCACAGGGTTACTGAAGCTTTCTTT.

The J gene is TRBJ1-5, the V gene TRBV2, with D perhaps matching TRBD1 (6 bases). Trimming pared 6 bases from V and 7 bases from J, leaving 16 bases between. The germline V gene has CDR1 SNHLY and CDR2 FYNNEI. The CDR3 covers 14 residues. The CDR3: CASRSRDIGQPQHF. In DNA form, the CDR3 reads TGTGCCAGCAGATCCCGGGACATTGGGCAGCCCCAGCATTTT.

The chain joins TRBV2 to TRBJ1-1; a possible D gene is TRBD1 (6 bases). Trimming removed 8 bases from V and 6 bases from J, with 19 bases in between. The CDR3 runs 14 residues. CDR1 and CDR2 (germline): SNHLY, FYNNEI. CDR3 amino acids: CASGGQLRVSEAFF. CDR3 nucleotide sequence: TGTGCCAGCGGAGGACAGCTCAGGGTTTCTGAAGCTTTCTTT.

This clone was seen more than once but under ten times. The rearrangement joins TRBV7-6 to TRBJ1-5; D remains unclear. V was cut by 0 bases and J by 7 bases, with 13 bases left in between. CDR3 length equals 15 residues. CDR1 and CDR2 (germline): SGHVS, FNYEAQ. As DNA, the CDR3 is TGTGCCAGCAGCTTAGCGAAAGGGTCGGGGCAGCCCCAGCATTTT. Translation gives CASSLAKGSGQPQHF.

This clone was counted once. V gene TRBV9 combines with J gene TRBJ2-3; 8 bases fit TRBD2. Germline assignment: CDR1 SGDLS and CDR2 YYNGEE. The CDR3 has 15 amino acids. V gave up 0 bases and J gave up 3 bases; unmatched junction bases: 3. This CDR3 reads CASSVAAGATDTQYF. CDR3 coding DNA: TGTGCCAGCAGCGTAGCAGCGGGAGCTACAGATACGCAGTATTTT.

This clone is a singleton in its sample. V and J are TRBV2 and TRBJ2-4; 7 bases agree with TRBD1. V dropped 6 bases and J dropped 8; count of bases not matched to a gene: 4. The CDR3 extends over 12 amino acids. Germline CDR1 reads SNHLY; CDR2 reads FYNNEI. The CDR3 protein is CASRDRSDIQYF. The CDR3 bases are TGTGCCAGCAGGGACAGGAGCGACATTCAGTACTTC.

The rearrangement links TRBV7-8 to TRBJ2-1, with TRBD2 identical over 8 bases. Germline V gives CDR1 SGHVS, CDR2 FQNEAQ. After removal of 5 bases from V and 7 bases from J, the junction contained 13 bases not matched to a gene. The CDR3 sequence is 16 residues long. This CDR3 reads CASSNGLAEAVNEQFF. DNA for the CDR3: TGTGCCAGCAGCAACGGACTAGCTGAGGCGGTGAATGAGCAGTTCTTC.

The rearrangement uses TRBV19 and TRBJ2-3, with 8 positions matching TRBD2. The germline V gene has CDR1 LNHDA and CDR2 SQIVND (reference sequence). The CDR3 has 15 amino acids. V shed 1 base, J shed 3 bases, and the junction held 3 bases outside the gene matches. The CDR3 DNA follows: TGTGCCAGTAGTATAGTCTCGGGGGGGACAGATACGCAGTATTTT. This codes for CASSIVSGGTDTQYF.

This sequence joins TRBV5-4 and TRBJ1-6; D might be TRBD1 (5 bases). Germline CDR1 SGHNT, CDR2 YYREEE (reference sequence). Trimming took off 4 bases at V and 7 bases at J, with 15 bases between the two ends. CDR3 length: 15 amino acids. The DNA of the CDR3 is TGTGCCAGCAGCCAGGACGGCAGGGCAAATTCACCCCTCCACTTT. Translating it yields CASSQDGRANSPLHF. The whole variable domain, remainder taken from reference TRBV5-4 and TRBJ1-6, is ETGVTQSPTHLIKTRGQQVTLRCSSQSGHNTVSWYQQALGQGPQFIFQYYREEENGRGNFPPRFSGLQFPNYSSELNVNALELDDSALYLCASSQDGRANSPLHFGNGTRLTVT.

The chain uses TRBV7-9 and TRBJ1-1, with TRBD1 as a possible D gene (6 bases). The CDR3 sequence is 13 residues long. With 2 bases removed from V and 5 bases from J, the gap between germline ends came to 9 bases. Germline CDR1 reads SEHNR; CDR2 reads FQNEAQ (reference sequence). The CDR3 protein is CASSLTGMTEAFF. The CDR3, as DNA: TGTGCCAGCAGCTTAACAGGGATGACTGAAGCTTTCTTT.

The rearrangement joins TRBV7-3 to TRBJ2-2; D might be TRBD1 (6 bases). The CDR3 contains 18 residues. The V end lost 2 bases, the J end lost 0 bases, and 16 bases lay between the germline ends. CDR1 is SGHTA and CDR2 is FQGTGA in the germline V gene. Here the CDR3 DNA reads TGTGCCAGCAGCTTATTTGGCAGGGGTAGGACGAACACCGGGGAGCTGTTTTTT. Translating it yields CASSLFGRGRTNTGELFF.

CDR3 sequence (DNA): TGTGCCAGCAGCCCTAGCGGGAGGGCCGGTGATACGCAGTATTTT. This translates into CASSPSGRAGDTQYF. This chain uses TRBV5-4 with TRBJ2-3, with TRBD2 matching 12 bases. CDR3 length: 15 residues. V shed 4 bases and J 6 bases; nucleotides not matched to a gene: 6. CDR1 and CDR2 from the germline V gene are SGHNT and YYREEE (reference sequence).

The chain joins TRBV19 to TRBJ2-7, with 11 bases lining up with TRBD1. J lost 6 bases, V lost 3 bases, and 7 bases had no gene match. CDR1 is LNHDA, CDR2 SQIVND, per germline (reference sequence). The CDR3 consists of 15 residues. In DNA form, the CDR3 reads TGTGCCAGTAGTATTTTCGGGACAGGGGGAGGCGAGCAGTACTTC. Translated, it gives CASSIFGTGGGEQYF.

V usage is TRBV10-3 and J usage is TRBJ1-6; a possible D gene is TRBD1 (6 bases). CDR1 is ENHRY and CDR2 is SYGVKD in the germline V gene. The CDR3 covers 16 residues. V was cut by 3 bases and J by 10 bases, with 19 bases left in between. This CDR3 reads CAISDAGGPFGSPLHF. The CDR3 nucleotides read TGTGCCATCAGTGACGCCGGGGGGCCCTTTGGGTCACCCCTCCACTTT.

J is TRBJ2-7 and V is TRBV30, with 7 bases lining up with TRBD2. The ends lost 4 bases at V and 0 bases at J; junction bases unmatched: 12. The CDR3 loop spans 16 amino acids. The germline CDR1 and CDR2 sequences are GTSNPN and SVGIG (reference sequence). CDR3 nucleotide sequence: TGTGCCTGGAACAAACCGGGGGGAGGAGGCTCCTACGAGCAGTACTTC. Residues: CAWNKPGGGGSYEQYF. Supplemented by reference TRBV30 and TRBJ2-7, the full variable domain reads SQTIHQWPATLVQPVGSPLSLECTVEGTSNPNLYWYRQAAGRGLQLLFYSVGIGQISSEVPQNLSASRPQDRQFILSSKKLLLSDSGFYLCAWNKPGGGGSYEQYFGPGTRLTVT.

V usage is TRBV5-8 and J usage is TRBJ2-1; 7 bases map to TRBD2. The CDR3 runs 14 residues. With V trimmed by 5 bases and J by 2 bases, 4 bases remained unmatched. The germline V gene has CDR1 SGHTS and CDR2 YDEGEE. The CDR3 here is CASSLRGAYNEQFF. CDR3 nucleotide sequence: TGTGCCAGCAGTCTTCGGGGGGCCTACAATGAGCAGTTCTTC.

The chain is built from TRBV7-9 and TRBJ2-1, with TRBD1 matching 10 bases. Germline CDR1 reads SEHNR; CDR2 reads FQNEAQ (reference sequence). The CDR3 has 16 residues. V lost 5 bases and J lost 6; bases outside the gene matches: 10. CDR3 in DNA: TGTGCCAGCAGCGCTCGTGGGACAGGGGCGACCAATGAGCAGTTCTTC. As protein: CASSARGTGATNEQFF.

V is TRBV5-8 and J is TRBJ1-5; 9 nucleotides agree with TRBD1. The germline CDR1 and CDR2 sequences are SGHTS and YDEGEE. The V and J ends lost 4 bases and 1 base, in that order; junction bases with no gene match: 6. This CDR3 has 16 amino acids. The DNA for the CDR3 is TGTGCCAGCAGCCCGACAGGGGGAGGGAGCAATCAGCCCCAGCATTTT. Its translation: CASSPTGGGSNQPQHF.

V is TRBV3-1 (or the pseudogene TRBV3-2) and J is TRBJ2-1; D possibly corresponds to TRBD2 (7 bases). This CDR3 contains 16 residues. In germline, CDR1 is LGHDT, CDR2 YNNKEL (reference sequence). V lost 4 bases, J lost 4 bases, and 17 bases lay in between. CDR3 region: CASSRTGRGPYNEQFF. The CDR3 bases are TGTGCCAGCAGCCGCACTGGGCGGGGGCCATACAATGAGCAGTTCTTC.

This clone came up once. The gene calls are TRBV2 and TRBJ1-5; 7 bases line up with TRBD1. CDR1 and CDR2 (germline): SNHLY, FYNNEI. V shed 10 bases and J 0 bases; nucleotides not matched to a gene: 9. The CDR3 spans 15 residues. CDR3 nucleotides: TGTGCCACCCGGGACAGCGGATATAGCAATCAGCCCCAGCATTTT. Translating gives CATRDSGYSNQPQHF.

The CDR3 protein is CASSRSETHSSLQYF. CDR3 nucleotides: TGTGCCAGTAGTCGGTCGGAGACCCACTCCTCCCTCCAGTACTTC. The chain combines TRBV19 with TRBJ2-5; D not certain. The germline CDR1 and CDR2 sequences are LNHDA and SQIVND (reference sequence). The V gene lost 5 bases and the J gene lost 10 bases, with 23 bases spanning the gap. The CDR3 covers 15 residues.

This chain uses TRBV5-1 with TRBJ2-7; D is perhaps TRBD1 (6 bases). From germline, CDR1 is SGHRS and CDR2 YFSETQ. Trimming stripped 0 bases from V and 5 bases from J, with 9 bases between. The length of the CDR3 is 13 residues. The CDR3 loop is CASSLAGVNEQYF. The CDR3 nucleotides read TGCGCCAGCAGCTTGGCAGGGGTGAACGAGCAGTACTTC.

The chain recombines TRBV7-8 with TRBJ1-4; possible D gene TRBD1, 6 bases. The V gene lost 3 bases and the J gene lost 2 bases, with 13 bases spanning the gap. Per the germline V gene, CDR1 is SGHVS and CDR2 is FQNEAQ. The CDR3 contains 16 residues. CDR3 sequence: CASSLQGSTTNEKLFF. CDR3 nucleotide sequence: TGTGCCAGCAGCTTGCAGGGGTCTACGACTAATGAAAAACTGTTTTTT.

This clone appeared a single time. The chain uses TRBV6-5 and TRBJ2-5; 8 bases are a match to TRBD1. The CDR3 contains 15 residues. Germline V gene sequence: CDR1 MNHEY, CDR2 SVGAGI. The junction had 6 bases not matched to a gene; V was cut back by 2 bases and J by 4 bases. For the CDR3, the DNA is TGTGCCAGCAGTTACCAGTGGACAGGGTCAGAGACCCAGTACTTC. The encoded protein is CASSYQWTGSETQYF.

The chain uses TRBV27 and TRBJ1-2; the D is unclear. This CDR3 has 13 residues. Trimming took 4 bases from V and 7 from J, leaving 13 bases between them. From germline, CDR1 is MNHEY and CDR2 SMNVEV (reference sequence). The DNA of the CDR3 is TGTGCCAGCAGTTCGGCGGGAGGAAGTGGCTACACCTTC. As protein: CASSSAGGSGYTF.

This chain uses TRBV21-1 with TRBJ2-1; the DNA was not used to check the table's D call, TRBD2. TRBV21-1 is designated a pseudogene. CDR3 length equals 18 residues. CDR3 in DNA: TGTGCCAGCAGCAAAGTCAAACTAGCGGGGACCTCCTACAATGAGCAGTTCTTC. Residues: CASSKVKLAGTSYNEQFF.

V is TRBV12-3 or TRBV12-4 and J is TRBJ1-6; the D is unclear. Trimming shortened V by 1 base and J by 11 bases, and 9 bases separated the two germline ends. CDR3 size: 13 residues. This CDR3 reads CASSLGKPAPLHF. CDR3 nucleotide sequence: TGTGCCAGCAGTTTAGGCAAACCAGCACCCCTCCACTTT.

This chain connects TRBV6-5 to TRBJ2-7; D is possibly TRBD1 (6 bases). CDR1 and CDR2 (germline): MNHEY, SVGAGI. This CDR3 contains 15 residues. Trimming shortened V by 2 bases and J by 2 bases, and 13 bases separated the two germline ends. The CDR3 spells CASSYQGTGTYEQYF. The CDR3 DNA follows: TGTGCCAGCAGTTACCAGGGGACGGGAACCTACGAGCAGTACTTC.